This TCR beta chain was identified during a study of T cells after somatic rescue of genetic block. Sequencing was performed with immunoSEQ multiplex PCR; in TCRdb, only in-frame clones are kept and a portion is missing. This table has approximately 71,000 clones, about nine tenths appearing once. Germline CDR1 and CDR2: KGHSH and LQKENI. The CDR3 consists of 15 residues. The V gene lost 3 bases and the J gene lost 0 bases, with 9 bases spanning the gap. This clonotype originated in a man in his forties or fifties. Sequencing was carried out using peripheral blood mononuclear cells (PBMCs). The V and J genes are TRBV18 and TRBJ2-4; D possibly corresponds to TRBD2 (5 bases). Written as DNA, the CDR3 is TGTGCCAGCTCACCGATCGGGGTAGCCAAAAACATTCAGTACTTC. This codes for CASSPIGVAKNIQYF.